Listed below are T cell receptor beta chains from one sample, sequenced in a study of identical twins. TCRdb re-derived calls from the 5' RACE reads in MiXCR, one entry per CDR3 protein. The sample has about 240,000 distinct CDR3 sequences; 6% to 8.5% are singletons. This same sample was also part of a study on yellow fever vaccine responses in identical twins.

Sequencing was performed on CD8+ T cells sorted from blood. The receptors stem from a woman in her late teens or twenties in good health. Both conserved end residues are part of each CDR3. A D gene is named only where the DNA matches it firmly. Size values are once, few and many counts, or a class for expanded clones, and some rows have none.

CDR3 length	V gene	D gene	clone size	J gene	CDR3 DNA	CDR3 protein
18	TRBV7-6	TRBD2	many	TRBJ2-2	TGTGCCAGCAGCTTAAAGTTTACTAGCGATATCAACACCGGGGAGCTGTTTTTT	CASSLKFTSDINTGELFF
13	TRBV12-3/TRBV12-4	.	many	TRBJ2-1	TGTGCCAGCAGTTGGGGACGGACCAATGAGCAGTTCTTC	CASSWGRTNEQFF
17	TRBV3-1	.	few	TRBJ2-6	TGTGCCAGCAGCCAACTACATGGGGCTGCTGGGGCCAACGTCCTGACTTTC	CASSQLHGAAGANVLTF
15	TRBV7-9	TRBD1	.	TRBJ2-6	TGTGCCAGCAGCGACAGGGCCGAGGGGGCCAACGTCCTGACTTTC	CASSDRAEGANVLTF
15	TRBV4-2	.	many	TRBJ2-5	TGTGCCAGCAGCCAAGATGAATCGTTCCAAGAGACCCAGTACTTC	CASSQDESFQETQYF
15	TRBV20-1	.	few	TRBJ2-3	TGCAGTGCTAGAGATCGGGAGGGGGCGGCAGATACGCAGTATTTT	CSARDREGAADTQYF
20	TRBV11-1	TRBD2	.	TRBJ2-1	TGTGCCAGCAGCCCACGGGGACTAGCGTCCTATGAGGTGTTGGACAATGAGCAGTTCTTC	CASSPRGLASYEVLDNEQFF
13	TRBV2	.	many	TRBJ2-3	TGTGCCAGCAGTGACACACTCACAGATACGCAGTATTTT	CASSDTLTDTQYF
21	TRBV11-1	TRBD1	few	TRBJ2-2	TGTGCCAGCAGCTTACCATCGCTACAGGGGGCGCTTCTTCCGGACACCGGGGAGCTGTTTTTT	CASSLPSLQGALLPDTGELFF
12	TRBV2	.	.	TRBJ1-1	TGTGCCAGCATGGGTAGGGTAGATGAAGCTTTCTTT	CASMGRVDEAFF
12	TRBV7-9	.	.	TRBJ2-5	TGTGCCAGCAGCTTCTTTCAAGAGACCCAGTACTTC	CASSFFQETQYF
21	TRBV20-1	.	.	TRBJ2-1	TGCAGTGCTAGAGGGCGCCGTCTTGTAGGGGGCCCAGTAGCGGCTTACAATGAGCAGTTCTTC	CSARGRRLVGGPVAAYNEQFF
17	TRBV9	TRBD2	.	TRBJ2-5	TGTGCCAGCAGCGTAGCTTCGGGACTAGCGGGAGGTGAGACCCAGTACTTC	CASSVASGLAGGETQYF
14	TRBV9	.	.	TRBJ2-5	TGTGCCAGCAGCGGACCTAGCGCCCAAGAGACCCAGTACTTC	CASSGPSAQETQYF
15	TRBV5-5	TRBD1	.	TRBJ2-3	TGTGCCAGCAGCTTCGAAGACAGGGGGCAAGATACGCAGTATTTT	CASSFEDRGQDTQYF